This T cell receptor (beta chain) was profiled in a study of Ad26.COV2.S vaccination and SARS-CoV-2 variants. Study-level information: Recipients of Ad26.COV2.S got it intramuscularly, once or twice 56 days apart.

V lost 1 base and J 1 base, leaving 4 bases between the germline ends. CDR1 is SQVTM and CDR2 is ANQGSEA in the germline V gene. CDR3 length: 12 amino acids. On this clone itself: As yet, its antigen is unknown.

TCRdb's table, derived via immunoSEQ multiplex PCR, lists solely in-frame clones and lacks some. The sample has around 300,000 clones, roughly 90% seen once. General study results and limits: Vaccinees and placebo recipients showed similar non-spike TCR breadth. Estimates derived from TCR breadth and depth analyses may have underestimated total T cell responses. People who got the vaccine had more spike-specific TCR breadth than people who got placebo.

As for treatment: around 19 received Ad26.COV2.S at low or high dose, single or two shots; 5 received placebo; per-sample allocation not given. All samples were drawn on day 63, counting from the first vaccine or placebo injection. The rearrangement joins TRBV29-1 to TRBJ1-1; D gene unclear. The clonotype was recovered from a person between 18 and 65 years old who received the Ad26.COV2.S COVID-19 vaccine or a placebo. The specimen comprised peripheral blood, sampled in a trial of Ad26.COV2.S vaccine versus placebo. The DNA for the CDR3 is TGCAGCGTTGAAGCAGAGAACACTGAAGCTTTCTTT. It translates to CSVEAENTEAFF.